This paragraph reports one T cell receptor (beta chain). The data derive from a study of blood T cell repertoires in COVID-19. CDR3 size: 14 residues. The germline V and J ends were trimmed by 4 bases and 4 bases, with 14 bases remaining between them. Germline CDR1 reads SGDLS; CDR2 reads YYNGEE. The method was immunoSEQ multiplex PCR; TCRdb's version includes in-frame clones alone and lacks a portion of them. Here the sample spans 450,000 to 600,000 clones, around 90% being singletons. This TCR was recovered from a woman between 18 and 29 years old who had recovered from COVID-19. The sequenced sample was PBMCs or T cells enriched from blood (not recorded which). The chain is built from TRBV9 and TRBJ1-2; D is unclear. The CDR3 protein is CASSPLGLPYGYTF. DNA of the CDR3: TGTGCCAGCAGCCCCCTTGGACTGCCCTATGGCTACACCTTC. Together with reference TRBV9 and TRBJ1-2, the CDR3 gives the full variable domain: DSGVTQTPKHLITATGQRVTLRCSPRSGDLSVYWYQQSLDQGLQFLIQYYNGEERAKGNILERFSAQQFPDLHSELNLSSLELGDSALYFCASSPLGLPYGYTFGSGTRLTVV.